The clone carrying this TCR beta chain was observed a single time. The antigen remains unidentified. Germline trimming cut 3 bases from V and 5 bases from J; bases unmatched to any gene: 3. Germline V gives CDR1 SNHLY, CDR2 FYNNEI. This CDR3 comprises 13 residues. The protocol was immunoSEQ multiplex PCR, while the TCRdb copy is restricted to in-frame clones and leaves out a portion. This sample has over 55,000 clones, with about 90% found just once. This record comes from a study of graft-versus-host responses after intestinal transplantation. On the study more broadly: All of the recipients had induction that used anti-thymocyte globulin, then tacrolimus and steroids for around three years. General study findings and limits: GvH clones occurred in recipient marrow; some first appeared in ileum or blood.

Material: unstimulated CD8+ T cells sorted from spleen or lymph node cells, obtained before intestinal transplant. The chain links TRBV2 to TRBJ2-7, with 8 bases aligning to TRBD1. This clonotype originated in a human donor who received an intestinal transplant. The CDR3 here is CASSDLRGHEQYF. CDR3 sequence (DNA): TGTGCCAGCAGTGACCTCAGGGGGCACGAGCAGTACTTC.